These T cell receptor beta chains were read from a single sample in a study of blood T cell repertoires in COVID-19. Profiling relied on immunoSEQ multiplex PCR, and the TCRdb table lists in-frame clones only, not all of them. The sample includes 200,000 to 250,000 clones, about 79% of them seen just once. The material sequenced was PBMCs or T cells enriched from blood (not recorded which). The receptors were sampled from a woman aged 60-70 years who had recovered from COVID-19. The CDR3 runs from the conserved cysteine through the conserved F or W. Each record gives: J gene, V gene, D gene, clone size, CDR3 DNA, CDR3 protein. The D gene is left open where the match is weak. The listing skips clone size in some rows; elsewhere it reads once, few, many or a size class.

>TRBJ1-1|TRBV12-5|TRBD1|-
TGTGCTAGTGGTTTGACCCACAGGGGTGACACTGAAGCTTTCTTT
CASGLTHRGDTEAFF
>TRBJ2-1|TRBV7-2|TRBD2|-
TGTGCCAGCAGCGGTGTCGCGGGAGCTTACAATGAGCAGTTCTTC
CASSGVAGAYNEQFF
>TRBJ1-1|TRBV18|TRBD1|-
TGTGCCAGCTCACCAGGGACAGCTGAAGCTTTCTTT
CASSPGTAEAFF
>TRBJ2-3|TRBV4-2|TRBD2|-
TGTGCCAGCAGCCAAGAGGGGACTAGCGGGGGGGGAATAGATACGCAGTATTTT
CASSQEGTSGGGIDTQYF
>TRBJ2-7|TRBV27|TRBD1|-
TGTGCCAGCAGTTGGACAGGGGGGAACTACGAGCAGTACTTC
CASSWTGGNYEQYF
>TRBJ1-1|TRBV6-5|TRBD1|-
TGTGCCAGCAGTAACGGGGACAGGGAATCCGAAGCTTTCTTT
CASSNGDRESEAFF
>TRBJ2-2|TRBV28|TRBD1|-
TGTGCCAGCAGTTCGGGACAGACGGACACCGGGGAGCTGTTTTTT
CASSSGQTDTGELFF
>TRBJ2-2|TRBV7-2|-|-
TGTGCCAGCAGCTTAGGAGGGTTAGGCACCGGGGAGCTGTTTTTT
CASSLGGLGTGELFF
>TRBJ2-7|TRBV29-1|-|-
TGCAGCGTTCAAGGGGCCGGCGAGCAGTACTTC
CSVQGAGEQYF
>TRBJ1-1|TRBV20-1|-|once
TGCAGCCCTATCGGGTTAGGTTTCTTT
CSPIGLGFF